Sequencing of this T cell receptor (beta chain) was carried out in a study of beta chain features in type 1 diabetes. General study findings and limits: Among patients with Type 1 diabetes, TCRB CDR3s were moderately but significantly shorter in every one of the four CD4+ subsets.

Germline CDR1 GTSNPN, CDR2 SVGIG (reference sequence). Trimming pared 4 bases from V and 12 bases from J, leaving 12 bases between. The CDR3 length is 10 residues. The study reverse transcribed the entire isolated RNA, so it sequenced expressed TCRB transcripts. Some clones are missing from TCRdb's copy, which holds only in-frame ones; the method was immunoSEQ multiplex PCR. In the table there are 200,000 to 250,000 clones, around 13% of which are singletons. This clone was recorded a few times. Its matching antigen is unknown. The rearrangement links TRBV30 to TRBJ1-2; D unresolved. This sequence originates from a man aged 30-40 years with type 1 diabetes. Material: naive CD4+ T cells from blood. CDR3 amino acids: CAWKQIRHTF. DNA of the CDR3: TGTGCCTGGAAACAGATCCGCCACACCTTC. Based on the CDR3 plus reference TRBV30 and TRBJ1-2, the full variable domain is SQTIHQWPATLVQPVGSPLSLECTVEGTSNPNLYWYRQAAGRGLQLLFYSVGIGQISSEVPQNLSASRPQDRQFILSSKKLLLSDSGFYLCAWKQIRHTFGSGTRLTVV.